The 4 T cell receptor beta chains below were found in one sample sequenced in a study of molecular identifiers for immune sequencing clone quantification. TCRdb itself ran the PCR reads through MiXCR, one entry per CDR3 protein. The sample shows under 75,000 distinct CDR3 sequences, about 19% of them seen only once. Sequences were obtained from naive CD8+ T cells from blood, with Jurkat cell RNA spiked in. Specified subset: FACS-sorted CD8+CD4-CCR7+CD45RA+ naive T cells. Every receptor here comes from a human donor in good health. Some libraries in this study had Jurkat cell RNA spiked in.

The chain joins TRBV20-1 to TRBJ2-1; a weak D match, TRBD1 (6 bases). This CDR3 has 16 amino acids. Trimming took off 3 bases at V and 3 bases at J, with 18 bases between the two ends. Germline V gene lookup returns CDR1 DFQATT and CDR2 SNEGSKA (reference sequence). CDR3: CSARPLSGTIYNEQFF. The CDR3 nucleotides are TGCAGTGCTAGGCCTCTCTCCGGGACAATCTACAATGAGCAGTTCTTC.

This clonotype appeared once. This may be a read error: a much more frequent sequence differs by one nucleotide. This chain joins TRBV5-3 and TRBJ2-2; a weak D match, TRBD2 (6 bases). TRBV5-3 is recorded as an ORF, its role being uncertain. This CDR3 is built from 13 residues. CDR3 region: CASSFDGGREQFF. CDR3 in DNA: TGTGCCAGCAGTTTTGATGGAGGCCGGGAGCAGTTTTTT.

This clonotype has at least ten counts. This chain links TRBV27 with TRBJ2-1; perhaps TRBD2 as D (5 bases). Trimming left V 2 bases short and J 4 bases short, with 6 bases between. This CDR3 contains 13 residues. Per the germline V gene, CDR1 is MNHEY and CDR2 is SMNVEV (reference sequence). The CDR3 DNA reads as TGTGCCAGCAGTTTAGGAGGTTACAATGAGCAGTTCTTC. Translating gives CASSLGGYNEQFF.

This clonotype occurred many times. The chain uses TRBV28 and TRBJ1-5, with D possibly being TRBD1 (6 bases). Germline V lookup: CDR1 MDHEN, CDR2 SYDVKM. Trimming removed 2 bases from V and 6 bases from J, with 11 bases in between. The CDR3 sequence is 14 residues long. In nucleotides, the CDR3 is TGTGCCAGCAGTTTAGGGGGGCTAGGTCAGCCCCAGCATTTT. Translated: CASSLGGLGQPQHF.